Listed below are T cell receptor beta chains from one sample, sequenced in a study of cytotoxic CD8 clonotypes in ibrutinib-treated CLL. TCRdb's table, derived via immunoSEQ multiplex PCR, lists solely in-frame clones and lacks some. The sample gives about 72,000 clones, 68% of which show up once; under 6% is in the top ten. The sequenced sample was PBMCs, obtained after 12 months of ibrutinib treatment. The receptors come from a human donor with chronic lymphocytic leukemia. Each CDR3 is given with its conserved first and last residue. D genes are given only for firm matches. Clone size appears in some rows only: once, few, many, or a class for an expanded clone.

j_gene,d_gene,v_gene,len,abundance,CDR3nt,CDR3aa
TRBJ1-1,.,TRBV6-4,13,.,TGTGCCAGCAGTGTGGGAATCGGGACTGAAGCTTTCTTT,CASSVGIGTEAFF
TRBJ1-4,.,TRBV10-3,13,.,TGTGCCATACAATCGGGTGGGCGTGAAAAACTGTTTTTT,CAIQSGGREKLFF
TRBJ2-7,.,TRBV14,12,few,TGTGCCAGCAGCCAACATGAATGGGAGCAGTACTTC,CASSQHEWEQYF
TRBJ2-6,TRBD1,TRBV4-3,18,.,TGCGCCAGCAGCCAAGTTAGCGGACAGGGGTTTGGGGCCAACGTCCTGACTTTC,CASSQVSGQGFGANVLTF
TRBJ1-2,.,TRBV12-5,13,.,TGTGCTAGTGCCCTTACCGGTACCTATGGCTACACCTTC,CASALTGTYGYTF
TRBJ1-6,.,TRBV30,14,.,TGTGCCTGGAGTGTACGGGGGTATAACTCACCCCTCCACTTT,CAWSVRGYNSPLHF
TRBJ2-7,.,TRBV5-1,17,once,TGCGCCAGCAGCCCAAAACCCGACAGGACGAGCTCCTACGAGCAGTACTTC,CASSPKPDRTSSYEQYF
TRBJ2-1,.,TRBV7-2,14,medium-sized,TGTGCCAGCAGCCTTAGCGGAGGCTACAATGAGCAGTTCTTC,CASSLSGGYNEQFF
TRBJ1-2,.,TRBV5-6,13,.,TGTGCCAGCGGACAACCTCCAAACTATGGCTACACCTTC,CASGQPPNYGYTF
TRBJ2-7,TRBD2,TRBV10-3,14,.,TGTGCCATCAGTGGAAGCGGGGGGACCTACGAGCAGTACTTC,CAISGSGGTYEQYF
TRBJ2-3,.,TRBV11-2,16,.,TGTGCCAGCAGCTTGGGGAATAGCGGAAGCACAGATACGCAGTATTTT,CASSLGNSGSTDTQYF
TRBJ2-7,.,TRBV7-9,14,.,TGTGCCAGCAGCTTTGCCAGGGGAATCAACGAGCAGTACTTC,CASSFARGINEQYF
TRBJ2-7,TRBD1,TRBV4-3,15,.,TGCGCCAGCAGCCACCGGGACAGGGGATTTTACGAGCAGTACTTC,CASSHRDRGFYEQYF
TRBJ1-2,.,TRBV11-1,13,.,TGTGCCAGCAGGACTTACGCGGGCCTTGAATTTGCCTTC,CASRTYAGLEFAF
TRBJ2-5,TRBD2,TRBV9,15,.,TGTGCCAGCAGCGTAGACGCGGGGGGTAAAGAGACCCAGTACTTC,CASSVDAGGKETQYF
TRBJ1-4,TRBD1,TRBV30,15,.,TGTGCCTGGAGAGCCGTGACAGGGCCCAATGAAAAACTGTTTTTT,CAWRAVTGPNEKLFF
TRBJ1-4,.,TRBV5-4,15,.,TGTGCCAGCAGCAGCCGGGGGCGCCTCGATGAAAAACTGTTTTTT,CASSSRGRLDEKLFF
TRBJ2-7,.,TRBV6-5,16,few,TGTGCCAGCAGTTACTCGAGACCAGGGATGACCTACGAGCAGTACTTC,CASSYSRPGMTYEQYF
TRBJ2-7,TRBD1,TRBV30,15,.,TGTGCCTGGAGTGTCCCGGACAGGGGGCGAGGCGAGCAGTACTTC,CAWSVPDRGRGEQYF
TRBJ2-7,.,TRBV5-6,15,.,TGTGCCAGCAGCTTGGTACCTGGGGGCGGCTACGAGCAGTACTTC,CASSLVPGGGYEQYF
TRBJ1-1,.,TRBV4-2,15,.,TGTGCCAGCAGCCCAGGCGTCGACCGGCGGGCTGAAGCTTTCTTT,CASSPGVDRRAEAFF
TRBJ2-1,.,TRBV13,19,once,TGTGCCAGCAGCCATGCTCGGGACGGGGCAGGGTGGTCCTACAATGAGCAGTTCTTC,CASSHARDGAGWSYNEQFF
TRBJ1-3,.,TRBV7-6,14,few,TGTGCCAGCAGCGATGGAGACTCTGGAAACACCATATATTTT,CASSDGDSGNTIYF
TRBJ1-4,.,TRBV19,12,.,TGTGCCAGTAGCGGGGGTGGTGAAAAACTGTTTTTT,CASSGGGEKLFF
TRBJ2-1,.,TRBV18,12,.,TGTGCCAGCTCACCACCCCCCGGTGAGCAGTTCTTC,CASSPPPGEQFF
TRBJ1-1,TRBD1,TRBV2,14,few,TGTGCCAGCATCTTAGACAGGGTATCGTATGGAGCTTTCTTT,CASILDRVSYGAFF
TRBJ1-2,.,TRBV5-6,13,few,TGTGCCAGCAGCGCGGACATATTCTATGGCTACACCTTC,CASSADIFYGYTF
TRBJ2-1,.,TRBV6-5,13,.,TGTGCCAGCAGGAGAAGCTCCTACAATGAGCAGTTCTTC,CASRRSSYNEQFF
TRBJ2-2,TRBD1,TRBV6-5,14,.,TGTGCCAGCAGTTCAGGGGGCTACACCGGGGAGCTGTTTTTT,CASSSGGYTGELFF
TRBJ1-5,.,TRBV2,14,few,TGTGCCAGCAGTTCCGGGACATATAATCAGCCCCAGCATTTT,CASSSGTYNQPQHF
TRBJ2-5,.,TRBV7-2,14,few,TGTGCCAGCAGCCTTCGGGGCGGAGAAGAGACCCAGTACTTC,CASSLRGGEETQYF
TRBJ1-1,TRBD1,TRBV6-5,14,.,TGTGCCAGCAATAACGGACAGGGGGTTACTGAAGCTTTCTTT,CASNNGQGVTEAFF
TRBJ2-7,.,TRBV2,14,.,TGTGCCAGCAGTGAGGTCAGAAGCTCCTACGAGCAGTACTTC,CASSEVRSSYEQYF
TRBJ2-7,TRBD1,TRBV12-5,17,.,TGTGCTAGTGGACCACTTCCGGCGACAGGGGTCTCCTACGAGCAGTACTTC,CASGPLPATGVSYEQYF
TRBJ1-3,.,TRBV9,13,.,TGTGCCAGCAGCACAGGGCCGGGAAACACCATATATTTT,CASSTGPGNTIYF
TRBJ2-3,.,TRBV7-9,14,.,TGTGCCAGCAGCTTAGAAGCGGGCACAGATACGCAGTATTTT,CASSLEAGTDTQYF
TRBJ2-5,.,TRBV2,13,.,TGTGCCAGCACTCAGGAGTTCCAAGAGACCCAGTACTTC,CASTQEFQETQYF
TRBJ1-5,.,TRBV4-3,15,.,TGCGCCAGCAGCCAAGTTTTCAGGGGAGGCCAGCCCCAGCATTTT,CASSQVFRGGQPQHF
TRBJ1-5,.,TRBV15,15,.,TGTGCCACCAGCAGAGATGTGGGGGCCGGTCAGCCCCAGCATTTT,CATSRDVGAGQPQHF
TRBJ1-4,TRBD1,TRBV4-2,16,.,TGTGCCAGCAGCCAAGAGTGGACAGGGGGCGGAGAAAAACTGTTTTTT,CASSQEWTGGGEKLFF
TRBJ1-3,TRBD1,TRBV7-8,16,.,TGTGCCAGCAGCTCACCAATGGACAGGGGGCGAAACACCATATATTTT,CASSSPMDRGRNTIYF
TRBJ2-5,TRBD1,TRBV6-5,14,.,TGTGCCAGCAGGGAGACAGGGGGCGTAGAGACCCAGTACTTC,CASRETGGVETQYF
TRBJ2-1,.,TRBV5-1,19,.,TGCGCCAGCAGCACCACAGGGACTGAAAATCGGATACCCTACAATGAGCAGTTCTTC,CASSTTGTENRIPYNEQFF
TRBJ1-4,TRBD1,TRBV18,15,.,TGTGCCAGCTCACCTGTACAGGGGTCGGGGGAAAAACTGTTTTTT,CASSPVQGSGEKLFF
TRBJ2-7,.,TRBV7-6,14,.,TGTGCCAGCAGCTTAGTAGACAGTATTTACGAGCAGTACTTC,CASSLVDSIYEQYF
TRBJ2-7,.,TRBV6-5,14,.,TGTGCCAGCAGTTACTCGTCCTCTACCTACGAGCAGTACTTC,CASSYSSSTYEQYF
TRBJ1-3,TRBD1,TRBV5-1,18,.,TGCGCCAGCAGCTTGGGAGGACAGGGAATAAGATCTGGAAACACCATATATTTT,CASSLGGQGIRSGNTIYF
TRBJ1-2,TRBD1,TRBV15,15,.,TGTGCCACCAGGTGGGGAGGGGGCGCTGGAAATGGCTACACCTTC,CATRWGGGAGNGYTF
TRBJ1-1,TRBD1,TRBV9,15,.,TGTGCCAGCAGCGTAGTGGGGCAGGGGGGCACTGAAGCTTTCTTT,CASSVVGQGGTEAFF
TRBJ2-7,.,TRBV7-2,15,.,TGTGCCAGCAGCCCGCCCCCGGGTCCAGGCTACGAGCAGTACTTC,CASSPPPGPGYEQYF
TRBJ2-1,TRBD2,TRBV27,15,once,TGTGCCAGCAGTTCCCGACTAGCGGGGAATAATGAGCAGTTCTTC,CASSSRLAGNNEQFF